This entry lists 12 T cell receptor beta chains sequenced from one sample in a study of shared clonotypes between healthy human individuals. Repertoires were generated with immunoSEQ multiplex PCR, while TCRdb's copy carries only in-frame clones and drops some. This table holds about 2.4 million clones, roughly 93% found once. What was sequenced was naive CD4+ T cells from PBMCs. Stated subset: CD45RA+ positively selected. The receptors derive from a man aged 18 to 35 in good health. Some clones in this sample may be carry-over from other donors' samples.

In DNA, the CDR3 is TGTGCCAGCAGTCCCCGGGACCCTCGGGGAGAGACCCAGTACTTC. It is translated as CASSPRDPRGETQYF. This sequence joins TRBV27 and TRBJ2-5, with D tentatively TRBD1 or TRBD2 (5 bases each). This CDR3 spans 15 amino acids. V was trimmed by 5 bases and J by 4 bases, leaving 17 bases between them. Per the germline V gene, CDR1 is MNHEY and CDR2 is SMNVEV (reference sequence).

This clone was recorded only once. The chain couples TRBV9 to TRBJ2-7; D is unclear. This CDR3 comprises 17 residues. V was pared by 0 bases and J by 5 bases, with 21 bases between. CDR1 and CDR2 (germline): SGDLS, YYNGEE. CDR3 loop: CASSVAPGGLGLHEQYF. In DNA form, the CDR3 reads TGTGCCAGCAGCGTAGCCCCCGGCGGTTTGGGCTTGCACGAGCAGTACTTC.

J is TRBJ2-2 and V is TRBV15, with D perhaps being TRBD1 or TRBD2 (6 bases each). Trimming pared 5 bases from V and 6 bases from J, leaving 19 bases between. From germline, CDR1 is LNHNV and CDR2 YYDKDF (reference sequence). The length of the CDR3 is 16 residues. The CDR3: CATSPARGAGPGELFF. The CDR3 nucleotides read TGTGCCACCAGCCCGGCGAGGGGGGCGGGCCCCGGGGAGCTGTTTTTT.

This chain joins TRBV7-8 and TRBJ2-1; either TRBD1 or TRBD2 may supply D (5 bases each). The germline CDR1 and CDR2 sequences are SGHVS and FQNEAQ. This CDR3 is 12 amino acids long. Trimming stripped 5 bases from V and 10 bases from J, with 12 bases between. CDR3 amino acids: CASSPGPQEQFF. CDR3 DNA sequence: TGTGCCAGCAGCCCGGGACCACAAGAGCAGTTCTTC.

V is TRBV5-4 and J is TRBJ1-1; maybe TRBD1 (6 bases). Germline-derived CDR1 and CDR2 are SGHNT and YYREEE (reference sequence). This CDR3 is built from 16 residues. Trimming shortened V by 3 bases and J by 0 bases, and 15 bases separated the two germline ends. Here the CDR3 reads CASSWGAGAMNTEAFF. Written as DNA, the CDR3 is TGTGCCAGCAGCTGGGGGGCAGGGGCCATGAACACTGAAGCTTTCTTT.

V usage is TRBV7-9 and J usage is TRBJ1-5, with TRBD1 as a possible D gene (6 bases). Germline-derived CDR1 and CDR2 are SEHNR and FQNEAQ (reference sequence). V was shortened by 3 bases and J by 7 bases, with 10 bases between the two germline ends. This CDR3 contains 13 residues. This CDR3 reads CASSFGQIQPQHF. The CDR3 DNA reads as TGTGCCAGCAGCTTCGGACAGATCCAGCCCCAGCATTTT.

The chain recombines TRBV19 with TRBJ2-3; TRBD2 matches 10 bases. V gave up 6 bases and J gave up 4 bases; unmatched junction bases: 13. Germline lookup yields CDR1 LNHDA and CDR2 SQIVND (reference sequence). This CDR3 comprises 17 residues. The CDR3 coding sequence is TGTGCCAGTAGACTTAGCGGGAGGATAGGGAGGGCAGATACGCAGTATTTT. It codes for CASRLSGRIGRADTQYF.

As DNA, the CDR3 is TGCAGCGCCAAGACAGGGGCTGGGGCCAACGTCCTGACTTTC. This codes for CSAKTGAGANVLTF. The genes are TRBV29-1 and TRBJ2-6; 8 nucleotides match TRBD1. Germline CDR1 reads SQVTM; CDR2 reads ANQGSEA. The CDR3 is 14 amino acids. With 7 bases clipped from V and 2 bases from J, the junction kept 4 bases outside the gene matches.

The rearrangement uses TRBV7-8 and TRBJ2-7; 10 nucleotides match TRBD1. This CDR3 contains 16 residues. J was trimmed by 2 bases and V by 5 bases; bases with no gene match: 9. CDR1 and CDR2 from the germline V gene are SGHVS and FQNEAQ. The CDR3: CASSKGGGTGAYEQYF. The CDR3 nucleotides are TGTGCCAGCAGCAAAGGTGGGGGGACAGGGGCCTACGAGCAGTACTTC.

The CDR3 DNA sequence: TGTGCCACCAGCAGAGGACTCCGGGTCCCGGGGGCAGAGACCCAGTACTTC. Translation gives CATSRGLRVPGAETQYF. The chain joins TRBV15 to TRBJ2-5; tentatively, D is TRBD1 or TRBD2 (6 bases each). The ends were cut back, 1 base at V and 4 bases at J, with 19 bases in the middle. CDR3 length: 17 amino acids. Germline V CDR1 and CDR2: LNHNV, YYDKDF (reference sequence).

This chain connects TRBV7-2 to TRBJ1-5, with D possibly TRBD1 on 5 matching bases. CDR1 is SGHTA, CDR2 FQGNSA, per germline. The CDR3 is made up of 17 amino acids. The V and J ends lost 5 bases and 0 bases respectively, with 17 bases between them. The CDR3, as DNA: TGTGCCAGCAGCCTCGGACCGACAGTTTTTAGCAATCAGCCCCAGCATTTT. It specifies CASSLGPTVFSNQPQHF.

The CDR3 DNA is TGCGCCAGCAGCCAAGGAACCCTAACCTACGAGCAGTACTTC. Protein: CASSQGTLTYEQYF. This sequence joins TRBV4-1 and TRBJ2-7; D ambiguous. V was cut by 1 base and J by 2 bases, with 9 bases left in between. Germline assignment: CDR1 MGHRA and CDR2 YSYEKL. This CDR3 comprises 14 residues.